The TCR beta chain under discussion was sequenced for a study of blood T cell repertoires in COVID-19. Across the whole study: Samples of COVID-19 (acute and convalescent) were obtained from the United States, Italy and Spain. In each case, the material was cDNA or gDNA derived from T cells, B-cell-depleted T cells, or PBMCs.

V was pared by 4 bases and J by 3 bases, with 3 bases of the junction left unmatched. CDR3 length equals 14 residues. CDR1 is MNHEY and CDR2 is SVGEGT in the germline V gene. Per the study methods: From reference gene primer amplification, estimates of nucleated cell counts were derived. TCRdb's copy holds only in-frame clones and misses some; the assay was immunoSEQ multiplex PCR. V and J calls plus clone size are reproduced from that table; the DNA served to infer D and trimming. The top ten hold approximately 12% of the sample, which has some 210,000 clones, roughly 78% seen once. Sequenced material: peripheral blood. The origin of this receptor is a woman aged 35 to 49 with acute or convalescent COVID-19. The J gene is TRBJ1-5, the V gene TRBV6-2 or TRBV6-3, with 7 nucleotides matching TRBD1. CDR3 nucleotides: TGTGCCAGCAGTTGGACAGGAGACAATCAGCCCCAGCATTTT. It codes for CASSWTGDNQPQHF.